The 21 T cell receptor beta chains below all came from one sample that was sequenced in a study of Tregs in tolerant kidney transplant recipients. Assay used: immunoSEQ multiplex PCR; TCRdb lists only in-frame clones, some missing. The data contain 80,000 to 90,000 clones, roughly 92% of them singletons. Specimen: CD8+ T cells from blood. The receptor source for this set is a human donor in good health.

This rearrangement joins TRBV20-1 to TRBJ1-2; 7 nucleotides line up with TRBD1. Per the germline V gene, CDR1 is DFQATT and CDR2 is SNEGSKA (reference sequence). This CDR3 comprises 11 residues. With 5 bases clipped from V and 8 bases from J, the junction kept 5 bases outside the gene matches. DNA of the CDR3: TGCAGTGCTCTTACAGGGGCCGGCTACACCTTC. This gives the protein CSALTGAGYTF.

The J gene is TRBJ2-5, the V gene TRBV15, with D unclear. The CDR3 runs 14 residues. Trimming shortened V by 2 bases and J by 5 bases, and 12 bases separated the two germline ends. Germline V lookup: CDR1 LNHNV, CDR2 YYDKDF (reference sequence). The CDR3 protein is CATSRSPVRETQYF. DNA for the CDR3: TGTGCCACCAGCAGATCCCCCGTGCGGGAGACCCAGTACTTC.

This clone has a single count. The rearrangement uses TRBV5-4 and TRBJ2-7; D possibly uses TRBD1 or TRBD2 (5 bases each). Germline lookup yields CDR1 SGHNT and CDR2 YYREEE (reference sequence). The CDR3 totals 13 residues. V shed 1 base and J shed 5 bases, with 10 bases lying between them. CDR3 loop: CASSLIGGDEQYF. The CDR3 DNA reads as TGTGCCAGCAGCTTGATTGGGGGAGACGAGCAGTACTTC.

The CDR3 reads CASSAQGGREKLFF. The CDR3 DNA sequence: TGTGCCAGCAGCGCACAGGGAGGACGAGAAAAACTGTTTTTT. This chain joins TRBV9 and TRBJ1-4, with a tentative D call TRBD1 (6 bases). The CDR3 sequence is 14 residues long. Germline-derived CDR1 and CDR2 are SGDLS and YYNGEE. V was trimmed by 3 bases and J by 8 bases, leaving 14 bases between them. The full variable domain, its missing parts supplied by reference TRBV9 and TRBJ1-4, is DSGVTQTPKHLITATGQRVTLRCSPRSGDLSVYWYQQSLDQGLQFLIQYYNGEERAKGNILERFSAQQFPDLHSELNLSSLELGDSALYFCASSAQGGREKLFFGSGTQLSVL.

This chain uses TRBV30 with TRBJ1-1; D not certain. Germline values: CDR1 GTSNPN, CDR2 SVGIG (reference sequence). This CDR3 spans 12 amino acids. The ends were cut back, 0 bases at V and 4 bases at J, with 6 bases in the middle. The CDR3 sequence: CAWSVKGTEAFF. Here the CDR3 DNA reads TGTGCCTGGAGTGTGAAAGGCACTGAAGCTTTCTTT.

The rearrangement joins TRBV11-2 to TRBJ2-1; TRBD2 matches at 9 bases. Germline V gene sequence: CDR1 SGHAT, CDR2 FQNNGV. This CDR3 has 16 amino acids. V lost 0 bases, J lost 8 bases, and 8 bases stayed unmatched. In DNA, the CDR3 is TGTGCCAGCAGCTTAGAAGTAGCGGGAGATCATCATGAGCAGTTCTTC. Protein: CASSLEVAGDHHEQFF.

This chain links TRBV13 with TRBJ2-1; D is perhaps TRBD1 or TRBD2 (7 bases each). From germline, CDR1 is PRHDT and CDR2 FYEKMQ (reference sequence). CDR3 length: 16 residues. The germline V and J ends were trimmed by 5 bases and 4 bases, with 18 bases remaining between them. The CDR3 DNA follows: TGTGCCAGCAGCCCATACAGGGGAGGGACATACAATGAGCAGTTCTTC. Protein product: CASSPYRGGTYNEQFF.

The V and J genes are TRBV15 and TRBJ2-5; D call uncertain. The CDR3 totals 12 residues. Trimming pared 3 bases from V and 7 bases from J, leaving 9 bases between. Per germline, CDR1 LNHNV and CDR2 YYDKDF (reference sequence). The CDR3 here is CATSREPGTQYF. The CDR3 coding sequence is TGTGCCACCAGCAGGGAGCCAGGGACCCAGTACTTC.

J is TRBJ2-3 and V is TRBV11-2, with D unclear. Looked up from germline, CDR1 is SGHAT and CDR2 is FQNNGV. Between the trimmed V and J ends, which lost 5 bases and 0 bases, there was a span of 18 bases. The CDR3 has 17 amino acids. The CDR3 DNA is TGTGCCAGCAGCGTCTCCCTTACAGTGATGAGCACAGATACGCAGTATTTT. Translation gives CASSVSLTVMSTDTQYF.

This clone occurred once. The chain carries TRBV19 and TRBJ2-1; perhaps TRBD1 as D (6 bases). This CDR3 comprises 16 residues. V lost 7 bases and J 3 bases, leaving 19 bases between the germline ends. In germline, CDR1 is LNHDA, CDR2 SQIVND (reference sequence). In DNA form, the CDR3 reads TGTGCCAGTACCCAACATGCCGGGACACACTACAATGAGCAGTTCTTC. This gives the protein CASTQHAGTHYNEQFF.

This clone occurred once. The CDR3 sequence is CASSYGQGVYF. In DNA, the CDR3 is TGTGCCAGCAGCTACGGACAGGGGGTGTACTTC. V is TRBV14 and J is TRBJ2-7; 10 bases are shared with TRBD1. This CDR3 contains 11 residues. J lost 12 bases, V lost 5 bases, and 4 bases had no gene match. The germline V gene encodes CDR1 SGHDN and CDR2 FVKESK.

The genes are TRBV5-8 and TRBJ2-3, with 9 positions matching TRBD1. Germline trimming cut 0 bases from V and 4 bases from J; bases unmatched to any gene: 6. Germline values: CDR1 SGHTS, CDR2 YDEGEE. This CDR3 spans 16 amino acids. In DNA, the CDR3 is TGTGCCAGCAGCTTGGAGGGGACAGGGAGGCCAGATACGCAGTATTTT. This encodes CASSLEGTGRPDTQYF. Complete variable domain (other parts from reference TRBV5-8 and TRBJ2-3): EAGVTQSPTHLIKTRGQQATLRCSPISGHTSVYWYQQALGLGLQFLLWYDEGEERNRGNFPPRFSGRQFPNYSSELNVNALELEDSALYLCASSLEGTGRPDTQYFGPGTRLTVL.

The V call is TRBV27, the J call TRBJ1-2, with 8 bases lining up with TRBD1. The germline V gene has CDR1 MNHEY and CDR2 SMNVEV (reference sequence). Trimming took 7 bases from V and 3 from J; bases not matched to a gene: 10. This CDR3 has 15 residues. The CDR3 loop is CASNPGTGKYYGYTF. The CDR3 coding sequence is TGTGCCAGCAACCCAGGGACAGGAAAATACTATGGCTACACCTTC.

The CDR3 loop is CASTMPATGFYQETQYF. The DNA of the CDR3 is TGTGCCAGCACCATGCCCGCAACGGGATTCTACCAAGAGACCCAGTACTTC. V and J are TRBV2 and TRBJ2-5; perhaps TRBD2 as D (5 bases). V was clipped by 7 bases and J by 0 bases, with 21 bases between them. Germline V CDR1 and CDR2: SNHLY, FYNNEI. The length of the CDR3 is 17 residues.

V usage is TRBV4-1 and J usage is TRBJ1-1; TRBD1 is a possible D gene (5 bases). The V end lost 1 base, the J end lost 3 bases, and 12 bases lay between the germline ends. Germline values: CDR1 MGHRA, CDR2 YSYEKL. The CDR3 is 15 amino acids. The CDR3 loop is CASSQVPRGYTEAFF. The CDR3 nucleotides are TGCGCCAGCAGCCAAGTTCCGAGGGGCTACACTGAAGCTTTCTTT.

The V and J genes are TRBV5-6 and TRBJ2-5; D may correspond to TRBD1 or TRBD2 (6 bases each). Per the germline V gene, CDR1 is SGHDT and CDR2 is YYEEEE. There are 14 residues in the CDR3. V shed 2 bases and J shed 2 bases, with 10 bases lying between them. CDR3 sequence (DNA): TGTGCCAGCAGCTTTAGGGGGGTTCAAGAGACCCAGTACTTC. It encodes CASSFRGVQETQYF.

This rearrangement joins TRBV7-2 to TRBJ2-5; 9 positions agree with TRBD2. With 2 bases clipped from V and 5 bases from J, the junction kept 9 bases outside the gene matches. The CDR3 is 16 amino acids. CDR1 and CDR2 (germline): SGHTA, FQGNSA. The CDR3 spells CASSLWVSGSRETQYF. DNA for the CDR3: TGTGCCAGCAGCTTATGGGTTAGCGGGAGTAGGGAGACCCAGTACTTC.

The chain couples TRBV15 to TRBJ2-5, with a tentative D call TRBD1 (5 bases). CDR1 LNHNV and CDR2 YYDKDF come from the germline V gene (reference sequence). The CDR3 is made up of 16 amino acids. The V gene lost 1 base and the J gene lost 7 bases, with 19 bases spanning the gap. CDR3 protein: CATSRVDLDSLGTQYF. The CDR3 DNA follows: TGTGCCACCAGCAGAGTTGATTTAGACAGCTTGGGGACCCAGTACTTC.

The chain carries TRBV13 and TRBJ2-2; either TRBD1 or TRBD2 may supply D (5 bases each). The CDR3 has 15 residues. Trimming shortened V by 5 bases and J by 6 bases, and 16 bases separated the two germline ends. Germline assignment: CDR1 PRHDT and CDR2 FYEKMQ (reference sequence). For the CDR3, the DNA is TGTGCCAGCAGCCCGAGGGCAGGGATTCCCGGGGAGCTGTTTTTT. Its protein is CASSPRAGIPGELFF.

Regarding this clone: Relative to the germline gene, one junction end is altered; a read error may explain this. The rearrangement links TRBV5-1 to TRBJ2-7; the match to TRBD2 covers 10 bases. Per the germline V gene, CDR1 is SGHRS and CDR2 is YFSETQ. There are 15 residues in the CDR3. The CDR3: CASSLSLAGAYEQYF. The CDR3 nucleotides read TGTGCCAGCAGCTTGTCGCTAGCGGGGGCCTACGAGCAGTACTTC.

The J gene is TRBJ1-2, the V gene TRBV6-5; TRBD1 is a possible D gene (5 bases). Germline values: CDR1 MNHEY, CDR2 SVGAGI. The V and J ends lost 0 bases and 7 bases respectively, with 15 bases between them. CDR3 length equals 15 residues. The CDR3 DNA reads TGTGCCAGCAGTTACTCGGTCATACCTGGGGGTGGCTACACCTTC. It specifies CASSYSVIPGGGYTF.